The clone carrying this T cell receptor (beta chain) was found a few times. Its target is unknown. The data belong to a study of regulatory T cells in long-lasting Graves disease. The study, taken as a whole, reports: Persistent patients shared 2,741 public clonotypes among themselves. Newly diagnosed patients shared fewer, at some 970.

Researchers made TCR beta libraries by using iRepertoire HTBI primers and running Arm-PCR on CDR3 regions. Original processing methods: Samples revealed 62 TRBV and approximately 15 TRBJ segments. A single record per CDR3 protein comes from TCRdb applying MiXCR to the multiplex PCR reads. TCRdb assigned the V and J calls; the authors' analysis was not used. This sample has under 500,000 distinct CDR3 sequences, with less than 25% found just once. The CDR3 runs 15 residues. V trimming: 1 base; J trimming: 5 bases; junction bases outside the gene matches: 6. Germline-derived CDR1 and CDR2 are SGHTA and FQGNSA. The sample's time point: persistent/refractory GD, antithyroid drugs over 5 years with positive TRAb. Making the TCR library involved RNA that had been extracted from PBMCs. EDTA tubes held about 9.7 milliliters of peripheral blood from each patient.

The sequences come from peripheral blood mononuclear cells (PBMCs), collected when the disease was refractory, from a patient treated with antithyroid drugs. The J gene is TRBJ2-7, the V gene TRBV7-2; 9 bases align to TRBD1. This TCR was sampled from a female donor with Graves disease. CDR3 region: CASSLVEQGADEQYF. In DNA form, the CDR3 reads TGTGCCAGCAGCTTAGTAGAACAGGGGGCGGACGAGCAGTACTTC.